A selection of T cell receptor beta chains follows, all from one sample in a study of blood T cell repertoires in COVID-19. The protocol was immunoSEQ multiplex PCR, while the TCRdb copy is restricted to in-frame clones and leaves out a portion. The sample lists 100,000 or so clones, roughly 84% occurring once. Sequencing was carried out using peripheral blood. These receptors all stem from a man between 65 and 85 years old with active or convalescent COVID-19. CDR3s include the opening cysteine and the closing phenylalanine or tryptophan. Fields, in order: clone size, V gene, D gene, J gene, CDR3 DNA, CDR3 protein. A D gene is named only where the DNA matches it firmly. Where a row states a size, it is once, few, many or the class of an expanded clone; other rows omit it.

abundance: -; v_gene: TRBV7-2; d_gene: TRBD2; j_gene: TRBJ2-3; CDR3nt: TGTGCCAGCAGCACCGCGACAGCGGGGCCCACAGATACGCAGTATTTT; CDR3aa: CASSTATAGPTDTQYF
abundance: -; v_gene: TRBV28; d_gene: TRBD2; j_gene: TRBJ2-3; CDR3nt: TGTGCCAGCAGTTTATCATCGGGGGGGGCTGGTGGTACGCAGTATTTT; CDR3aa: CASSLSSGGAGGTQYF
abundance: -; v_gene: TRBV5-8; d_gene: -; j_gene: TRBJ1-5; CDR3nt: TGTGCCAGCAGCTCCGGGTCGTCCGGTCTGCCCCAGCATTTT; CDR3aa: CASSSGSSGLPQHF
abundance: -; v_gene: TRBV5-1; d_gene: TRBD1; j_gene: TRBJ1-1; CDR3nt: TGCGCCAGCAGCTTGATAGGGGGCGTCACTGAAGCTTTCTTT; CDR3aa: CASSLIGGVTEAFF
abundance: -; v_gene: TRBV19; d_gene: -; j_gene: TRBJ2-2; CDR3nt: TGTGCCAGCTCACTGGGTGCAGGGTTGTCCACCGGGGAGCTGTTTTTT; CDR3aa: CASSLGAGLSTGELFF
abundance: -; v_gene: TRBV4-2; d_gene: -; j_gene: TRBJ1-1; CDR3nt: TGTGCCAGCAGCTTCCCAGCGGGGCCCGAAGCTTTCTTT; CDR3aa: CASSFPAGPEAFF
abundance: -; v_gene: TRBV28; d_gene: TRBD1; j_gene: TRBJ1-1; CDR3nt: TGTGCCAGCAGCCTTGACAGGGGTAAAGCTTTCTTT; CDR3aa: CASSLDRGKAFF
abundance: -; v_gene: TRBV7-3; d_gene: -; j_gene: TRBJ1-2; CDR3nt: TGTGCCAGCAGCGAGACGACAGCAAGGGGCTACACCTTC; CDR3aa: CASSETTARGYTF
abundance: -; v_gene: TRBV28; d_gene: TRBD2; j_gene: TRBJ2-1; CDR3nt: TGTGCCAGCACCCCGGGACTAGCGGCTAACAATGAGCAGTTCTTC; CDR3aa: CASTPGLAANNEQFF
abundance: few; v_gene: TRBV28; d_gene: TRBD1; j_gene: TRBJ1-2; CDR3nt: TGTGCCAGCAGTTCTCGGACAGGGGTGTATGGCTACACCTTC; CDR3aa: CASSSRTGVYGYTF
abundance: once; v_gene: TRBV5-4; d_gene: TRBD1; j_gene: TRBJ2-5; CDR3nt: TGTGCCAGCAGCTTGGGGGCACCGGGACAGGGGGCTGAGACCCAGTACTTC; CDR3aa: CASSLGAPGQGAETQYF
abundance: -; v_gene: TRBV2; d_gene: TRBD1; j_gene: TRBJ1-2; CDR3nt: TGTGCCACTCGGACAGGGGAACTCTATGGCTACACCTTC; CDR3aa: CATRTGELYGYTF
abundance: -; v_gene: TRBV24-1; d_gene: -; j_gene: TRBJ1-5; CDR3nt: TGTGCCACCAGTGACAGGGTGAATCAGCCCCAGCATTTT; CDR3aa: CATSDRVNQPQHF
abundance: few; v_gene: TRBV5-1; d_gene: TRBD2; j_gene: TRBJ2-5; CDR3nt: TGCGCCAGCAGCACAGAAGCGGGGCGTAACCCAGAGACCCAGTACTTC; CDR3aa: CASSTEAGRNPETQYF
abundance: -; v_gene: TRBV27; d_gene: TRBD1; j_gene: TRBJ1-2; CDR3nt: TGTGCCAGCAGTCCGTCGACAGGGTCCTCTTTTAGCTACACCTTC; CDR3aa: CASSPSTGSSFSYTF
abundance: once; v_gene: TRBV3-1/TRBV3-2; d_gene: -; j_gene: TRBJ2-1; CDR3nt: TGTGCCAGCAGCCAACGGACAGAATACAATGAGCAGTTCTTC; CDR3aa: CASSQRTEYNEQFF
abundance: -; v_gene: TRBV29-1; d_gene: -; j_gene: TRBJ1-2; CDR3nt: TGCAGCGTTGAAGGCTTCGGGAGGAGGGGCGCAGATGGCTACACCTTC; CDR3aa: CSVEGFGRRGADGYTF
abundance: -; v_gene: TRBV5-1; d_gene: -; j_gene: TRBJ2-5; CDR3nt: TGCGCCAGCAGCTACAGCCAAGAGACCCAGTACTTC; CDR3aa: CASSYSQETQYF
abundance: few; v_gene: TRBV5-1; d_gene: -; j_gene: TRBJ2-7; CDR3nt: TGCGCCAGCAGCTGGGGAGACAGAACAGGGTTAGGCGAGCAGTACTTC; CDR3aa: CASSWGDRTGLGEQYF
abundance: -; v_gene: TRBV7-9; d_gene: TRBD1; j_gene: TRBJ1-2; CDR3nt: TGTGCCAGCAGCAGGACAGGGCTGAATGGCTACACCTTC; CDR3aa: CASSRTGLNGYTF
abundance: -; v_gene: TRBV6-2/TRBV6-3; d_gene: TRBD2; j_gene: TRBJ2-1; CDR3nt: TGTGCCAGCAGTTACTTGGGCCCGGGACTAGCGGGCCCCCGGGGCAATGAGCAGTTCTTC; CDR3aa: CASSYLGPGLAGPRGNEQFF
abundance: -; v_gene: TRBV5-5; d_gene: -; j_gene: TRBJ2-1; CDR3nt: TGTGCCAGCAGCGCCAGGGTTCAATCCTACAATGAGCAGTTCTTC; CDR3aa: CASSARVQSYNEQFF
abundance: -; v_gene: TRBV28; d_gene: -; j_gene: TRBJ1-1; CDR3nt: TGTGCCAGCAGTTTAAGAGTTAGCGCGGCTTTCTTT; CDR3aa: CASSLRVSAAFF
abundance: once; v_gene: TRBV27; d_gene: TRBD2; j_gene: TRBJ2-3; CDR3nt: TGTGCCAGCAATTTTCTAGCGGGTGGCGGGGCGCAGTATTTT; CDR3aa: CASNFLAGGGAQYF
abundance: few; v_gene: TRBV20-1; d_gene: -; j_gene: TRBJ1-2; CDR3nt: TGCAGTGTTCCACAAAACTATGGCTACACCTTC; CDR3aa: CSVPQNYGYTF
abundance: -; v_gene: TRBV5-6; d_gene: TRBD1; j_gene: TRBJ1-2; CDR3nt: TGTGCCAGCAGCTCTGGACAGGCGATCTATGGCTACACCTTC; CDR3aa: CASSSGQAIYGYTF
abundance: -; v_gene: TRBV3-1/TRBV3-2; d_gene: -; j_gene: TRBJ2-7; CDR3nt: TGTGCCAGCAGCCAGTTGGGCAGCTTCTACGAGCAGTACTTC; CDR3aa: CASSQLGSFYEQYF
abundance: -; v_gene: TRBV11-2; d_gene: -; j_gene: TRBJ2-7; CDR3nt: TGTGCCAGCAGCTTAGAGGGTTCAGGCGAGCAGTACTTC; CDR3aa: CASSLEGSGEQYF
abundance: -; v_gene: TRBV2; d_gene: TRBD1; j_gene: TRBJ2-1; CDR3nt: TGTGCCAGCCAGGACAGGGCTCCCTACAATGAGCAGTTCTTC; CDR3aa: CASQDRAPYNEQFF
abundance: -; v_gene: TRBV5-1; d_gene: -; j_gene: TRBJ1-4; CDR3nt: TGCGCCAGCAGTTTTTCAGCGGCTAATGAAAAACTGTTTTTT; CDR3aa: CASSFSAANEKLFF
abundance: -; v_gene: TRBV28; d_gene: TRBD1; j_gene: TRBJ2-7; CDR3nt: TGTGCCAGCAGCCGGACAGGGGGCGCGTACAACGAGCAGTACTTC; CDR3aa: CASSRTGGAYNEQYF
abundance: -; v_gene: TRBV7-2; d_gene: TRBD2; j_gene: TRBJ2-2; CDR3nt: TGTGCCAGCTCCCTGGGGGGGGTCGGGGAGCTGTTTTTT; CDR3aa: CASSLGGVGELFF
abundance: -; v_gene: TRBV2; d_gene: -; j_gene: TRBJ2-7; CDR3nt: TGTGCCAGCACCCAAGGAGGGGGGGATTACGAGCAGTACTTC; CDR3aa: CASTQGGGDYEQYF
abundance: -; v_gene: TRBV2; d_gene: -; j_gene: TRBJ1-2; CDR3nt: TGTGCCAGCAGTTACCTCGGGAATGGCTACACCTTC; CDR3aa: CASSYLGNGYTF
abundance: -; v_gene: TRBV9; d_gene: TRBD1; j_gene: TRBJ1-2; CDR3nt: TGTGCCAGCAGCCCTACAGGGGCTGGAAACTATGGCTACACCTTC; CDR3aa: CASSPTGAGNYGYTF
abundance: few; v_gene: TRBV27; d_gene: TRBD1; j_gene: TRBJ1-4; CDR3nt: TGTGCCAGCAGTCTCCGGGACAGGGCTGAAAAACTGTTTTTT; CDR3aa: CASSLRDRAEKLFF
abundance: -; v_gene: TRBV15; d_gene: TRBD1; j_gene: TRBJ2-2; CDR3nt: TGTGCCACCACTAGGGACAGGAACACCGGGGAGCTGTTTTTT; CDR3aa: CATTRDRNTGELFF
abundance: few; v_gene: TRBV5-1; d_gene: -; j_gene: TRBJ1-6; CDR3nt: TGCGCCAGCAGCCCGGGACATGATAATTCACCCCTCCACTTT; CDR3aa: CASSPGHDNSPLHF
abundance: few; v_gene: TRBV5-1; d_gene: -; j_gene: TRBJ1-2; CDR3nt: TGCGCCAGCTCGGGGGACTTCTATGGCTACACCTTC; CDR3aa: CASSGDFYGYTF
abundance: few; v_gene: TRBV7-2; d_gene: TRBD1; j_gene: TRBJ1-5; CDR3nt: TGTGCCAGCAGCTCCCAAGACAGGGGGGATCAGCCCCAGCATTTT; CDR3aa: CASSSQDRGDQPQHF
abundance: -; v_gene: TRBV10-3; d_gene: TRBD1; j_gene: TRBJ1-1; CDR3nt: TGTGCCATCAGTTTAACAGGGGACACTGAAGCTTTCTTT; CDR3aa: CAISLTGDTEAFF
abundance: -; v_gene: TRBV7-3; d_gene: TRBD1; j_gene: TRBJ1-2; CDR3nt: TGTGCCAGCAGCCCTAGGACAGGGACTAACTATGGCTACACCTTC; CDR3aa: CASSPRTGTNYGYTF
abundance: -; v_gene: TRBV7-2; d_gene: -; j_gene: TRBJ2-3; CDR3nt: TGTGCCAGCAGCCCACTAGCTTTAAGCACAGATACGCAGTATTTT; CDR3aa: CASSPLALSTDTQYF
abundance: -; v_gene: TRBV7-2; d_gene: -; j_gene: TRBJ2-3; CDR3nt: TGTGCCAGCAGCTTATTACCGGGGAGCACAGATACGCAGTATTTT; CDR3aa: CASSLLPGSTDTQYF
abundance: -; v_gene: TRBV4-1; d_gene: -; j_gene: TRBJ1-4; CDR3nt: TGCGCCAGCAGCCAGGAGGAAGTTAATGAAAAACTGTTTTTT; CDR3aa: CASSQEEVNEKLFF
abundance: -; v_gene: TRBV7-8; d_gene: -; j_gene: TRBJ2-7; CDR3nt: TGTGCCAGCAGCTTAGAGCGGGCAGGGTCGAACGAGCAGTACTTC; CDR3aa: CASSLERAGSNEQYF
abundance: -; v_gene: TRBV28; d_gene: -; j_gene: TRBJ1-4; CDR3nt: TGTGCCAGCAGTATCCGGAATGAAAAACTGTTTTTT; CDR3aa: CASSIRNEKLFF
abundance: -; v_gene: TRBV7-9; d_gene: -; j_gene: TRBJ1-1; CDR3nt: TGTGCCAGCAGCTTAGCCGGATCGTACGGGACAGAAGCTTTCTTT; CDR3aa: CASSLAGSYGTEAFF
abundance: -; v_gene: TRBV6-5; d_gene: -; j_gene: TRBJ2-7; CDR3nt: TGTGCCAGCAGTTACTGGGAACAGGGAGAGCAGTACTTC; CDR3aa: CASSYWEQGEQYF
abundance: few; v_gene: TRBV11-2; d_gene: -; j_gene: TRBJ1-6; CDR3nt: TGTGCCAGCAGCTTAGATCTGGGGCAAACTTCACCCCTCCACTTT; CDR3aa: CASSLDLGQTSPLHF
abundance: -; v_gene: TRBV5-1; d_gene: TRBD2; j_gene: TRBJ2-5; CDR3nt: TGCGCCAGCAGTTCTTTGAGCGGGGTTCAAGAGACCCAGTACTTC; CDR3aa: CASSSLSGVQETQYF
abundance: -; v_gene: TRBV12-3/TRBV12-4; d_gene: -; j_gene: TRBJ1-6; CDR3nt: TGTGCCAGCCTGGAGGTTTTCGGTTCACCCCTCCACTTT; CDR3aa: CASLEVFGSPLHF
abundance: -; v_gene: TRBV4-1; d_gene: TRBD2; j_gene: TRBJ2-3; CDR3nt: TGCGCCAGCAGCCAAGATTTAACTAGCGGCACAGATACGCAGTATTTT; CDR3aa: CASSQDLTSGTDTQYF
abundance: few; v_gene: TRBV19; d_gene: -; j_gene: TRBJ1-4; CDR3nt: TGTGCCAGTAGTCCCTCTCGAGGGCTTAATGAAAAACTGTTTTTT; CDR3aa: CASSPSRGLNEKLFF
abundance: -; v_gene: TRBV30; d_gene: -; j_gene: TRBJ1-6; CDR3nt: TGTGCCTGGAGTGCGCAGGGTTTTTATTCACCCCTCCACTTT; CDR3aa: CAWSAQGFYSPLHF
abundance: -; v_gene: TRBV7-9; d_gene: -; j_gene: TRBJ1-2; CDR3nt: TGTGCCAGCAGCTTATCAGGGGTCTTTTATGGCTACACCTTC; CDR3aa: CASSLSGVFYGYTF
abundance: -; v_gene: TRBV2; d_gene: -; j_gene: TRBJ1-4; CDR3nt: TGTGCCAGCAGATCGGGGGTAATTGAAAAACTGTTTTTT; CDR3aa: CASRSGVIEKLFF